The next 8 T cell receptor beta chains were all read from a single sample in a study of T cell responses to AZD1222 COVID-19 vaccine. Method: immunoSEQ multiplex PCR; TCRdb's copy keeps in-frame clones and lacks some. The data show around 140,000 clones, with just under 95% seen just once and around 10% held by the top ten. The material was peripheral blood, obtained after recovery from COVID-19. These receptors all come from an adult who had recovered from COVID-19.

This clone occurred once. The V call is TRBV2, the J call TRBJ2-7, with 7 nucleotides matching TRBD1. With V trimmed by 4 bases and J by 5 bases, 8 bases remained unmatched. The CDR3 length is 14 residues. Germline V CDR1 and CDR2: SNHLY, FYNNEI. The CDR3 DNA is TGTGCCAGCAGTGTCAGGGGGAAAGGGAACGAGCAGTACTTC. Its translation is CASSVRGKGNEQYF.

J is TRBJ2-1 and V is TRBV29-1; tentatively, D is TRBD2 (5 bases). Trimming shortened V by 3 bases and J by 0 bases, and 12 bases separated the two germline ends. Germline CDR1 and CDR2: SQVTM and ANQGSEA. The CDR3 spans 15 residues. The CDR3 DNA sequence: TGCAGCGTTGAGGGCGGGCTTAGCTCCTACAATGAGCAGTTCTTC. This codes for CSVEGGLSSYNEQFF.

V and J are TRBV11-2 and TRBJ2-5; 12 bases fit TRBD2. The germline CDR1 and CDR2 sequences are SGHAT and FQNNGV. The CDR3 consists of 18 residues. The J segment lost 1 base and the V segment lost 2 bases, leaving 8 bases of the junction unmatched. CDR3 sequence reads: CASSLYGRTSGTQETQYF. The CDR3 DNA follows: TGTGCCAGCAGCTTATACGGGAGGACTAGCGGGACCCAAGAGACCCAGTACTTC.

This rearrangement joins TRBV18 to TRBJ2-7, with 8 bases that match TRBD1. The V gene end was trimmed by 5 bases and the J gene end by 2 bases; junction bases not matched to a gene: 5. The CDR3 has 14 residues. Germline V CDR1 and CDR2: KGHSH, LQKENI. CDR3 amino acids: CASSGGQDPYEQYF. The CDR3 bases are TGTGCCAGCTCAGGGGGACAGGACCCCTACGAGCAGTACTTC.

V gene TRBV28 combines with J gene TRBJ1-5, with D tentatively TRBD1 (5 bases). V was clipped by 6 bases and J by 6 bases, with 12 bases between them. CDR3 size: 13 residues. Germline values: CDR1 MDHEN, CDR2 SYDVKM. The CDR3 loop is CASRLREGQPQHF. For the CDR3, the DNA is TGTGCCAGCAGACTCAGGGAGGGTCAGCCCCAGCATTTT.

This chain links TRBV6-5 with TRBJ1-1; TRBD1 might be the D (5 bases). The germline gives CDR1 MNHEY, CDR2 SVGAGI. Trimming pared 8 bases from V and 3 bases from J, leaving 16 bases between. The CDR3 contains 14 residues. The CDR3, as DNA: TGTGCCAGCCATCCCGAGCGGGGGGACACTGAAGCTTTCTTT. It encodes CASHPERGDTEAFF.

The chain uses TRBV6-5 and TRBJ1-1; 7 bases match TRBD1. Germline CDR1 reads MNHEY; CDR2 reads SVGAGI. The V and J ends lost 2 bases and 1 base, in that order; junction bases with no gene match: 7. The CDR3 runs to 16 residues. The CDR3 reads CASSYRGRVRNTEAFF. In nucleotides, the CDR3 is TGTGCCAGCAGTTACAGGGGGCGAGTACGGAACACTGAAGCTTTCTTT.

A single count supports this clone. The V gene is TRBV29-1, the J gene TRBJ1-2; 11 nucleotides line up with TRBD1. V was pared by 4 bases and J by 5 bases, with 3 bases of the junction left unmatched. The germline V gene encodes CDR1 SQVTM and CDR2 ANQGSEA. CDR3 length equals 13 residues. The CDR3 bases are TGCAGCGTTGGGGACAGGGGGGAGTATGGCTACACCTTC. It encodes CSVGDRGEYGYTF.